This passage covers 8 T cell receptor beta chains from one sample sequenced in a study of T cell responses to AZD1222 COVID-19 vaccine. The data were produced by immunoSEQ multiplex PCR, yet TCRdb's version contains in-frame clones alone and is incomplete. The sample includes fewer than 40,000 clones, about 90% of them seen just once. The material sequenced was peripheral blood, taken 28 days after the second dose of the MenACWY control vaccine. Receptors were obtained from an adult who received the MenACWY meningococcal vaccine as a control.

The gene calls are TRBV28 and TRBJ1-5, with 8 bases fitting TRBD1. This CDR3 has 14 amino acids. Per the germline V gene, CDR1 is MDHEN and CDR2 is SYDVKM. V shed 7 bases, J shed 1 base, and the junction held 3 bases outside the gene matches. CDR3: CASNRGDSNQPQHF. CDR3 coding DNA: TGTGCCAGCAACAGGGGGGACAGCAATCAGCCCCAGCATTTT.

J is TRBJ2-3 and V is TRBV7-6, with TRBD1 matching 8 bases. The CDR3 totals 13 residues. The J segment lost 4 bases and the V segment lost 5 bases, leaving 2 bases of the junction unmatched. Per germline, CDR1 SGHVS and CDR2 FNYEAQ. The CDR3 sequence: CASSQTGADTQYF. The CDR3 DNA follows: TGTGCCAGCAGCCAGACAGGGGCAGATACGCAGTATTTT.

The chain recombines TRBV6-5 with TRBJ2-5, with 7 positions matching TRBD1. The germline CDR1 and CDR2 sequences are MNHEY and SVGAGI. V trimming: 0 bases; J trimming: 5 bases; junction bases outside the gene matches: 6. The CDR3 has 15 amino acids. The CDR3 bases are TGTGCCAGCAGTTACTCGCGGCCCAGGGGGGAGACCCAGTACTTC. Protein sequence: CASSYSRPRGETQYF.

This clone was picked up one time. This chain links TRBV7-3 with TRBJ1-1, with no clear D. The germline V and J ends were trimmed by 3 bases and 4 bases, with 15 bases remaining between them. Germline V gene lookup returns CDR1 SGHTA and CDR2 FQGTGA. The length of the CDR3 is 15 residues. The CDR3 DNA reads as TGTGCCAGCAGCTTGGGCCTCCAGGTGCCCACTGAAGCTTTCTTT. It is translated as CASSLGLQVPTEAFF.

The chain recombines TRBV5-1 with TRBJ2-7, with 13 bases matching TRBD2. The CDR3 length is 17 residues. Germline assignment: CDR1 SGHRS and CDR2 YFSETQ. After removal of 3 bases from V and 7 bases from J, the junction contained 13 bases not matched to a gene. The CDR3 region is CASSSRLAGGPGGEQYF. The DNA for the CDR3 is TGCGCCAGCAGCTCCCGACTAGCGGGAGGCCCGGGGGGTGAGCAGTACTTC.

The gene calls are TRBV10-3 and TRBJ1-4; weak D call: TRBD1 (5 bases). CDR1 is ENHRY, CDR2 SYGVKD, per germline. V lost 10 bases to trimming and J lost 2 bases, with 11 bases between them. The CDR3 contains 13 residues. CDR3 sequence reads: CATAGDTNEKLFF. In nucleotides, the CDR3 is TGTGCCACCGCGGGGGACACTAATGAAAAACTGTTTTTT.

This clone was seen a handful of times. The CDR3 DNA reads as TGTGCCAGCAGCGTAGACTTGGGACAGAGGAACTATGGCTACACCTTC. Its protein is CASSVDLGQRNYGYTF. The rearrangement joins TRBV9 to TRBJ1-2, with TRBD1 matching 7 bases. Germline values: CDR1 SGDLS, CDR2 YYNGEE. This CDR3 is built from 16 residues. J lost 2 bases, V lost 0 bases, and 7 bases had no gene match.

The V call is TRBV27, the J call TRBJ2-2, with 7 bases aligning to TRBD2. J was trimmed by 7 bases and V by 6 bases; bases with no gene match: 11. The CDR3 length is 15 residues. Germline V gene data show CDR1 as MNHEY and CDR2 as SMNVEV (reference sequence). The CDR3 DNA follows: TGTGCCAGCAGCCCCCGGCGGGAGAGGATCGGGGAGCTGTTTTTT. This codes for CASSPRRERIGELFF.